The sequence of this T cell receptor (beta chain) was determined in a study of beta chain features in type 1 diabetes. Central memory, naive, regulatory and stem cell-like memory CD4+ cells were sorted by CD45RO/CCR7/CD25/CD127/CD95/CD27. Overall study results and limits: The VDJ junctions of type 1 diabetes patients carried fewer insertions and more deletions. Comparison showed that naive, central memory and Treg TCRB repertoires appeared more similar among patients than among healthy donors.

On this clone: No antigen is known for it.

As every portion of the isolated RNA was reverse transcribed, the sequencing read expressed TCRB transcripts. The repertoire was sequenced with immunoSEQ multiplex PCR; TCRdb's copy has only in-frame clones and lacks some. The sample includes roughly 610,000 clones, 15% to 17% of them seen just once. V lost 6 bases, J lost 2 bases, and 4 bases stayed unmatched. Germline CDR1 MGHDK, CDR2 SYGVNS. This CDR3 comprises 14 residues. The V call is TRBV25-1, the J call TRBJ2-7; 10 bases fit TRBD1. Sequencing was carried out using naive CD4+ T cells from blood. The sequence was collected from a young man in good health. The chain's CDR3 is CASSGQGVTYEQYF. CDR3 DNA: TGTGCCAGCAGCGGACAGGGGGTTACCTACGAGCAGTACTTC.